Listed below are T cell receptor beta chains from one sample, sequenced in a study of spatial heterogeneity in lung cancer. TCRdb reanalysed the 5' RACE reads using MiXCR and keeps one entry per CDR3 protein. The sample lists about 28,000 distinct CDR3 sequences, about 7.6% occurring once. The sequenced sample was lung tumor tissue, obtained at surgery. Every receptor here comes from a male donor with early-stage non-small cell lung cancer. Each CDR3 is given with its conserved first and last residue. A D gene is named only where the DNA matches it firmly. Size values are once, few and many counts, or a class for expanded clones, and some rows have none.

CDR3	DNA	D	V	J	size
CASSVGMRNTGELFF	TGTGCCAGCAGTGTTGGGATGCGGAACACCGGGGAGCTGTTTTTT	-	TRBV6-1	TRBJ2-2	few
CASSRVMGQGSYGANVLTF	TGTGCCAGCAGCCGTGTAATGGGACAGGGATCTTATGGGGCCAACGTCCTGACTTTC	TRBD1	TRBV3-1	TRBJ2-6	many
CASSQSGTSGYEQYF	TGTGCCAGCAGCCAATCCGGGACTAGCGGATACGAGCAGTACTTC	TRBD2	TRBV5-4	TRBJ2-7	many
CASRPPGQESSGANVLTF	TGTGCCAGCAGACCTCCGGGACAGGAAAGCTCTGGGGCCAACGTCCTGACTTTC	TRBD1	TRBV6-2/TRBV6-3	TRBJ2-6	many
CASSLTSSSYNEQFF	TGTGCCAGCAGTCTCACCTCAAGCTCCTACAATGAGCAGTTCTTC	-	TRBV6-5	TRBJ2-1	many
CASSELGLAPEQFF	TGTGCCAGCAGTGAATTAGGACTAGCCCCCGAGCAGTTCTTC	TRBD2	TRBV25-1	TRBJ2-1	many
CAISGDHNEQFF	TGTGCCATCAGCGGGGACCACAATGAGCAGTTCTTC	-	TRBV10-3	TRBJ2-1	-
CASSFAGPTDTQYF	TGTGCCAGCAGTTTTGCAGGGCCCACAGATACGCAGTATTTT	-	TRBV12-3/TRBV12-4	TRBJ2-3	-
CSARVGRSSYNEQFF	TGCAGTGCTAGAGTGGGGCGGTCAAGTTACAATGAGCAGTTCTTC	-	TRBV20-1	TRBJ2-1	many
CSAEGLSRTDTQYF	TGCAGCGCTGAGGGACTATCCCGCACAGATACGCAGTATTTT	TRBD2	TRBV29-1	TRBJ2-3	many
CASSQDKLARSYEQYF	TGTGCCAGCAGCCAAGATAAACTAGCGAGGTCCTACGAGCAGTACTTC	TRBD2	TRBV3-1	TRBJ2-7	medium-sized
CASSPIAVVLAGTDTQYF	TGTGCCAGCAGTCCCATTGCGGTTGTCCTCGCGGGCACAGATACGCAGTATTTT	-	TRBV7-8	TRBJ2-3	-
CATSRELAGGRQETQYF	TGTGCCACCAGCAGAGAACTAGCGGGGGGCCGACAAGAGACCCAGTACTTC	TRBD2	TRBV15	TRBJ2-5	many
CATSREGFGVTKNIQYF	TGTGCCACCAGCAGAGAGGGGTTCGGGGTAACCAAAAACATTCAGTACTTC	-	TRBV15	TRBJ2-4	many
CASSSSSAGELFF	TGCGCCAGCAGCTCCTCTAGCGCCGGGGAGCTGTTTTTT	-	TRBV5-1	TRBJ2-2	-
CASSESTSYLVDTQYF	TGTGCCAGCAGTGAATCCACTAGCTATCTGGTAGATACGCAGTATTTT	-	TRBV25-1	TRBJ2-3	many
CASSQDGNYYGYTF	TGTGCCAGCAGCCAAGACGGTAATTACTATGGCTACACCTTC	-	TRBV5-4	TRBJ1-2	-
CASSLPQSGSQGVYQPQHF	TGTGCCAGCAGCTTGCCGCAAAGTGGGTCACAGGGGGTTTATCAGCCCCAGCATTTT	TRBD1	TRBV5-6	TRBJ1-5	-
CASSQGASGGNTEAFF	TGTGCCAGCAGCCAAGGCGCGTCTGGGGGAAACACTGAAGCTTTCTTT	-	TRBV4-2	TRBJ1-1	-
CASSAQPTSTDTQYF	TGTGCCAGCAGCGCCCAACCGACCAGCACAGATACGCAGTATTTT	-	TRBV5-5	TRBJ2-3	many
CASSRSPTYEQYF	TGTGCCAGCAGCCGGTCCCCCACCTACGAGCAGTACTTC	-	TRBV25-1	TRBJ2-7	few
CASSPSPVAKNIQYF	TGCGCCAGCAGCCCCTCACCGGTAGCCAAAAACATTCAGTACTTC	-	TRBV4-1	TRBJ2-4	-
CASRTGGGAWDTQYF	TGTGCCAGCAGGACAGGGGGAGGGGCCTGGGATACGCAGTATTTT	TRBD1	TRBV6-1	TRBJ2-3	many
CSARGDAGDNSPLHF	TGCAGTGCTAGAGGTGATGCAGGGGATAATTCACCCCTCCACTTT	-	TRBV20-1	TRBJ1-6	-
CASSHVLGTQIPYYGYTF	TGTGCCAGCAGTCACGTACTGGGGACGCAAATCCCCTACTATGGCTACACCTTC	-	TRBV28	TRBJ1-2	many
CASSLNGYTNIQYF	TGTGCCAGCAGCTTAAACGGATATACGAACATTCAGTACTTC	-	TRBV11-2	TRBJ2-4	-
CSVAGRNTEAFF	TGCAGCGTTGCGGGGAGGAACACTGAAGCTTTCTTT	-	TRBV29-1	TRBJ1-1	few
CSAPDRWGLGYTF	TGCAGTGCTCCGGACAGGTGGGGACTTGGCTACACCTTC	TRBD1	TRBV20-1	TRBJ1-2	-
CASSYWGATAYNSPLHF	TGTGCCAGCAGTTACTGGGGGGCCACGGCCTATAATTCACCCCTCCACTTT	-	TRBV6-5	TRBJ1-6	many
CASSLRAGGHTGELFF	TGTGCCAGCAGCTTAAGGGCAGGGGGTCACACCGGGGAGCTGTTTTTT	TRBD1	TRBV7-2	TRBJ2-2	few
CASSLETWPEQYF	TGTGCCAGCAGCCTGGAGACTTGGCCCGAGCAGTACTTC	-	TRBV7-9	TRBJ2-7	many
CASSIGTGLNTEAFF	TGTGCCAGCAGCATCGGAACAGGACTGAACACTGAAGCTTTCTTT	-	TRBV7-2	TRBJ1-1	many
CASTDRSVQETQYF	TGTGCCAGCACCGACAGATCGGTTCAAGAGACCCAGTACTTC	-	TRBV6-5	TRBJ2-5	few
CSARESGGRENIQYF	TGCAGTGCTAGAGAATCCGGTGGCAGGGAGAACATTCAGTACTTC	-	TRBV20-1	TRBJ2-4	many
CASSQAGTSGGGTGELFF	TGCGCCAGCAGCCAAGCCGGGACTAGCGGAGGAGGGACCGGGGAGCTGTTTTTT	TRBD2	TRBV4-1	TRBJ2-2	few
CASRYTGDQPQHF	TGTGCCAGCAGATATACAGGGGATCAGCCCCAGCATTTT	TRBD1	TRBV12-3/TRBV12-4	TRBJ1-5	many
CASRLDRPYGYTF	TGTGCCAGTCGTTTGGACAGGCCGTATGGCTACACCTTC	TRBD1	TRBV19	TRBJ1-2	few
CSVATGLGEKLFF	TGCAGCGTGGCGACAGGGTTGGGCGAAAAACTGTTTTTT	TRBD1	TRBV29-1	TRBJ1-4	many
CASSLVGEQFF	TGTGCCAGCAGCTTAGTGGGTGAGCAGTTCTTC	-	TRBV7-2	TRBJ2-1	few
CASSSRTGGIGYTF	TGCGCCAGCAGCTCAAGGACAGGGGGCATTGGCTACACCTTC	TRBD1	TRBV5-1	TRBJ1-2	many
CAISARGLSGTANNSPLHF	TGTGCCATCAGTGCACGGGGGCTATCGGGGACAGCAAATAATTCACCCCTCCACTTT	TRBD1	TRBV10-3	TRBJ1-6	many
CSVTSGGTQETQYF	TGCAGCGTGACTAGCGGGGGGACCCAAGAGACCCAGTACTTC	TRBD2	TRBV29-1	TRBJ2-5	many
CASTPGTEGYEQYF	TGTGCCAGCACCCCCGGAACAGAGGGATACGAGCAGTACTTC	-	TRBV9	TRBJ2-7	few
CATSREDFFSGELFF	TGTGCCACCAGCAGAGAGGACTTTTTTTCCGGGGAGCTGTTTTTT	-	TRBV15	TRBJ2-2	many